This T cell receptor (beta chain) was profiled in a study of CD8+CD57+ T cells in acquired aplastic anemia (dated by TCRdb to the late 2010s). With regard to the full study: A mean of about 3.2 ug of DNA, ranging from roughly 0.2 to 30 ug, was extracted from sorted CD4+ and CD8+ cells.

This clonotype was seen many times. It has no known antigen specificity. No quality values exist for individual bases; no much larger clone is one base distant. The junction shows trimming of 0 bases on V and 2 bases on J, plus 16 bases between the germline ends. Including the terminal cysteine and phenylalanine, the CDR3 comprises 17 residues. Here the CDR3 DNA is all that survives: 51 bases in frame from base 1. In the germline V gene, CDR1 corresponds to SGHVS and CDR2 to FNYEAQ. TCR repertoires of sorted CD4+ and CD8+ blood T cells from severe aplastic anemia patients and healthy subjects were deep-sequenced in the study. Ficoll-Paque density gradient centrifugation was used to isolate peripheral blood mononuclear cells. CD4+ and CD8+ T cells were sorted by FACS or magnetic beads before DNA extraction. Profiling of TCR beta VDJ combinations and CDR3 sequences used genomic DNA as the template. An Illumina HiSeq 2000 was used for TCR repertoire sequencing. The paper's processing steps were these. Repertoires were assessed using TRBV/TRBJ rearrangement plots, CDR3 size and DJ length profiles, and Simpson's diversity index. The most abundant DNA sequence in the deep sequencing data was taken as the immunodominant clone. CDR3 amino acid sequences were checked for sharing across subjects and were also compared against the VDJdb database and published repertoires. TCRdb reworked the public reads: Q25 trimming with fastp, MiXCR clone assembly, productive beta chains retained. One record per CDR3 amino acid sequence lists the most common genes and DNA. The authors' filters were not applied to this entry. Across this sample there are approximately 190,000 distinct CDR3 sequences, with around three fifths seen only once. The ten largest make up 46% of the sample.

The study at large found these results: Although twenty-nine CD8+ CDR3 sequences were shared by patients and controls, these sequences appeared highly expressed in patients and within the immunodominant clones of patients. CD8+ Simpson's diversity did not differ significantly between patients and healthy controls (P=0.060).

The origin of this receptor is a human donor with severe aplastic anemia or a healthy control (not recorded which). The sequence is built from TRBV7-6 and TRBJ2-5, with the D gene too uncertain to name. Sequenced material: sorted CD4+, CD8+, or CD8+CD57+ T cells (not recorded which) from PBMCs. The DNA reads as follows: TGTGCCAGCAGCTTAGCGGCGCCCCAAAGCAGGCAAGAGACCCAGTACTTC. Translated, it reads CASSLAAPQSRQETQYF.